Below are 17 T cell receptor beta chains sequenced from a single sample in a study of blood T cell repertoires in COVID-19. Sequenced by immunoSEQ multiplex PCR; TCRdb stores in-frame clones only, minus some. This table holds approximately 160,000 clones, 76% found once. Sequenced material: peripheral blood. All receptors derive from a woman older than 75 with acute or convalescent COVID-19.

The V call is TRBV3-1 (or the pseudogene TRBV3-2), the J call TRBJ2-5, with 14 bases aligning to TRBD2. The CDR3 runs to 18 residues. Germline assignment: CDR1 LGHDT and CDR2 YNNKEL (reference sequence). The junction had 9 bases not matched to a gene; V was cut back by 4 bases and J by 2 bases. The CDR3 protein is CASSPRLAGGPGQETQYF. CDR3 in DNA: TGTGCCAGCAGCCCCAGACTAGCGGGGGGGCCGGGACAAGAGACCCAGTACTTC.

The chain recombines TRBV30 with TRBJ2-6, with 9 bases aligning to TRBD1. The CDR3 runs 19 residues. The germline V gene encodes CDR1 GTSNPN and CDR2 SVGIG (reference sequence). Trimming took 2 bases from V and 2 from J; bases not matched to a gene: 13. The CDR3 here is CAWSPPGQGFSAGANVLTF. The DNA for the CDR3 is TGTGCCTGGAGTCCCCCAGGACAGGGGTTTTCTGCTGGGGCCAACGTCCTGACTTTC.

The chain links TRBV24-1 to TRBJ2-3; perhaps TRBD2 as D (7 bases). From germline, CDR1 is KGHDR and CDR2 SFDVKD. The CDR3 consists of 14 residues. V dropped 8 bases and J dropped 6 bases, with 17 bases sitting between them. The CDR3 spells CATTSEGGWDTQYF. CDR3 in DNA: TGTGCCACCACCTCCGAGGGGGGGTGGGATACGCAGTATTTT.

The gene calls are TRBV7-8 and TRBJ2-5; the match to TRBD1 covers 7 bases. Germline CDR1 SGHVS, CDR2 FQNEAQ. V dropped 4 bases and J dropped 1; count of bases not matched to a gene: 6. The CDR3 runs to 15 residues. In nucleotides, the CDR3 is TGTGCCAGCAGCTCGCCTGACAGGGCCCAAGAGACCCAGTACTTC. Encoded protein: CASSSPDRAQETQYF.

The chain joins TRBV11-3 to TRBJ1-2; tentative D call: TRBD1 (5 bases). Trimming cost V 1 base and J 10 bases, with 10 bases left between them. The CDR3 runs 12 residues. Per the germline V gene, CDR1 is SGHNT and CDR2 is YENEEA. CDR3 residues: CASSLGGINYTF. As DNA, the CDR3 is TGTGCCAGCAGCTTAGGGGGCATAAACTACACCTTC.

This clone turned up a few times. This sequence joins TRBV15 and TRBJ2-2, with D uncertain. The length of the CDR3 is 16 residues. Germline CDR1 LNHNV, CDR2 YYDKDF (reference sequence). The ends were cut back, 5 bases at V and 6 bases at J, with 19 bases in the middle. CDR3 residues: CATSPGGELVAGELFF. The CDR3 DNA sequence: TGTGCCACCAGCCCCGGTGGCGAGCTAGTCGCCGGGGAGCTGTTTTTT.

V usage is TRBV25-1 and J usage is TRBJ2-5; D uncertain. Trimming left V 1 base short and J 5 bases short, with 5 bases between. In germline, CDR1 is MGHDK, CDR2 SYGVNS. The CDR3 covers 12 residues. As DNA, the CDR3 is TGTGCCAGCAGTGAATCCGCGGAGACCCAGTACTTC. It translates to CASSESAETQYF.

The CDR3 spells CASSSQGDTQYF. DNA of the CDR3: TGTGCCAGCAGTTCCCAGGGAGATACGCAGTATTTT. The chain has TRBV27 and TRBJ2-3; a weak D match, TRBD1 (5 bases). The CDR3 contains 12 residues. Trimming cost V 4 bases and J 5 bases, with 7 bases left between them. Germline V lookup: CDR1 MNHEY, CDR2 SMNVEV (reference sequence).

The CDR3 bases are TGTGCCAGCTCACCACAGAGGACAGTCTACGAGCAGTACTTC. It is translated as CASSPQRTVYEQYF. The chain carries TRBV18 and TRBJ2-7; a possible D gene is TRBD1 (6 bases). The germline V gene has CDR1 KGHSH and CDR2 LQKENI. V dropped 1 base and J dropped 3 bases, with 10 bases sitting between them. The CDR3 extends over 14 amino acids.

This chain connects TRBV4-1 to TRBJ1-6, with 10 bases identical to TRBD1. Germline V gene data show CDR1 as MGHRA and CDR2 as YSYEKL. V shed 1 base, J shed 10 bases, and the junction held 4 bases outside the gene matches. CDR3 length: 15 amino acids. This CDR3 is CASSQGDRGGSPLHF. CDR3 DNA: TGCGCCAGCAGCCAAGGGGACAGGGGAGGATCACCCCTCCACTTT.

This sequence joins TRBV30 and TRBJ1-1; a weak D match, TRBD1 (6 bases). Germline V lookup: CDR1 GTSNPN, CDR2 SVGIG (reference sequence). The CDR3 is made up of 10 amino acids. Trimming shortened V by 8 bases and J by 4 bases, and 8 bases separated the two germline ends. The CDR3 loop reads CAGGATEAFF. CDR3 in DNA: TGTGCCGGGGGGGCCACTGAAGCTTTCTTT.

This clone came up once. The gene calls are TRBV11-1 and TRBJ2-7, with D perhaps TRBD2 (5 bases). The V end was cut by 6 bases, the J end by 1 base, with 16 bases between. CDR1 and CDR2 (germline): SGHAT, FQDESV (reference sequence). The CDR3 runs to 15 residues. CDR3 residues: CASSFQRTLSYEQYF. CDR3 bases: TGTGCCAGCAGTTTCCAGAGGACTCTGTCCTACGAGCAGTACTTC.

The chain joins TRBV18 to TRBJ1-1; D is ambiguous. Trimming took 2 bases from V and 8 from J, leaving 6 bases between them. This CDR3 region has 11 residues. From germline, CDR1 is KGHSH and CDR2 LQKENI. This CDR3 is CASSPMEEAFF. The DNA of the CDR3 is TGTGCCAGCTCACCAATGGAGGAAGCTTTCTTT. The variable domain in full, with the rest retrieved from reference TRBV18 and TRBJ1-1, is NAGVMQNPRHLVRRRGQEARLRCSPMKGHSHVYWYRQLPEEGLKFMVYLQKENIIDESGMPKERFSAEFPKEGPSILRIQQVVRGDSAAYFCASSPMEEAFFGQGTRLTVV.

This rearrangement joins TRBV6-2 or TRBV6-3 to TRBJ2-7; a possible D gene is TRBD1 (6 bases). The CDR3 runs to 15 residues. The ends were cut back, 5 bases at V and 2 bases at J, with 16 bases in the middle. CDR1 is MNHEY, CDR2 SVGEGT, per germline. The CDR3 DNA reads TGTGCCAGCAGTCAACAGGGAATACCCCCCTACGAGCAGTACTTC. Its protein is CASSQQGIPPYEQYF.

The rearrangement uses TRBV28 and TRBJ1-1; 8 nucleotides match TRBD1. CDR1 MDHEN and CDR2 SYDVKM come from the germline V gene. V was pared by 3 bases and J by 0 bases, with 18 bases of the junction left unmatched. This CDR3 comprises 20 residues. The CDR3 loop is CASSFSPSGQGSPLNTEAFF. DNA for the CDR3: TGTGCCAGCAGTTTTAGCCCATCCGGACAGGGCAGCCCCTTGAACACTGAAGCTTTCTTT.

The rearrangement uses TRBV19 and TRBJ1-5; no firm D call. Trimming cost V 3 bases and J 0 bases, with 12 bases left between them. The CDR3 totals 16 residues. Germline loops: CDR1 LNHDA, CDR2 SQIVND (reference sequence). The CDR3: CASSIENSYSNQPQHF. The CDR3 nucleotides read TGTGCCAGTAGTATTGAGAACAGTTATAGCAATCAGCCCCAGCATTTT.

CDR3 DNA: TGTGCCAGCAGCTTTAGTGCTAGTAGAGTGACCCAGTACTTC. Translation: CASSFSASRVTQYF. The chain recombines TRBV7-2 with TRBJ2-5; D is undetermined. V lost 3 bases to trimming and J lost 7 bases, with 15 bases between them. The CDR3 consists of 14 residues. Germline loops: CDR1 SGHTA, CDR2 FQGNSA.